These 5 T cell receptor beta chains came from one sample sequenced in a study of cytomegalovirus exposure and HLA in healthy donors. Primers: 60 Vbeta forward and 13 Jbeta reverse. The table came from immunoSEQ multiplex PCR; TCRdb's copy has only in-frame clones and leaves some out. The table shows approximately 100,000 clones, with approximately 79% occurring only once. The sequenced sample consisted of PBMCs. All receptors come from a man in his fifties or sixties in good health and CMV-seropositive.

As DNA, the CDR3 is TGTGCCAGCTCACCGAACTATTTCCAAGAGACCCAGTACTTC. Amino acids: CASSPNYFQETQYF. This rearrangement joins TRBV18 to TRBJ2-5; no firm D call. The CDR3 sequence is 14 residues long. V lost 3 bases and J 1 base, leaving 9 bases between the germline ends. Germline V gene data show CDR1 as KGHSH and CDR2 as LQKENI.

This chain uses TRBV18 with TRBJ1-5, with 10 bases fitting TRBD1. Germline V gives CDR1 KGHSH, CDR2 LQKENI. The CDR3 is 16 amino acids. Trimming cost V 3 bases and J 4 bases; bases outside gene matches: 6. The CDR3 nucleotides read TGTGCCAGCTCACCCTACGGACAGGGGGTAAATCAGCCCCAGCATTTT. Translating gives CASSPYGQGVNQPQHF.

V usage is TRBV5-5 and J usage is TRBJ2-1; 8 nucleotides line up with TRBD1. The CDR3 has 16 residues. V shed 4 bases, J shed 5 bases, and the junction held 11 bases outside the gene matches. Germline assignment: CDR1 SGHKS and CDR2 YYEKEE (reference sequence). CDR3 sequence: CASSLPPGQANNEQFF. Written as DNA, the CDR3 is TGTGCCAGCAGCCTACCGCCGGGACAGGCCAACAATGAGCAGTTCTTC.

The V call is TRBV9, the J call TRBJ1-6; maybe TRBD1 (6 bases). Deletions cut 6 bases from V and 2 bases from J, with 15 bases between. CDR1 and CDR2 from the germline V gene are SGDLS and YYNGEE. The CDR3 contains 16 residues. CDR3 sequence reads: CASTLGGGPYNSPLHF. The DNA of the CDR3 is TGTGCCAGCACCTTAGGGGGGGGGCCCTATAATTCACCCCTCCACTTT.

The rearrangement links TRBV6-1 to TRBJ1-5; tentatively, D is TRBD1 (6 bases). The V gene's germline CDR1 is MNHNS and CDR2 SASEGT. This CDR3 is built from 15 residues. Trimming took off 0 bases at V and 3 bases at J, with 9 bases between the two ends. The DNA of the CDR3 is TGTGCCAGCAGTGAAGCGGGGGGGGCCAATCAGCCCCAGCATTTT. The encoded protein is CASSEAGGANQPQHF.